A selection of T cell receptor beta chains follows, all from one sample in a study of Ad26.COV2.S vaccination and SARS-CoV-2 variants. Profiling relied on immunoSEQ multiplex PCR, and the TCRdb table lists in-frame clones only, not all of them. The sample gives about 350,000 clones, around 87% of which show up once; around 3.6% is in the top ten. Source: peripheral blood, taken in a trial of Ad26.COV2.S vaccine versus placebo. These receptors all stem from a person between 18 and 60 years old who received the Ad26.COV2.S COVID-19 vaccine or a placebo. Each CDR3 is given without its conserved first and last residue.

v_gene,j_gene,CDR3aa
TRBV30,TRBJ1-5,AWRPGQGNQPQH
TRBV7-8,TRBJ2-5,ASTPWDTRGETQY
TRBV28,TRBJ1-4,ASRVGYNEKLF
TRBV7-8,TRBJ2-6,ASSTLSVLSGANVLT
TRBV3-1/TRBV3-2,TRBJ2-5,ASSQEGLAGWETQY
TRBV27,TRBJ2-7,ASSSTGTYEQY
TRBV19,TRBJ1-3,ASSPMPPRPPIY
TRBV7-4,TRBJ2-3,ASSLSGPHVSEHTQY
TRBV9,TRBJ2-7,ASSGTGGEQY
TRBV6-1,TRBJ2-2,ASSEELAGGRADTGELF
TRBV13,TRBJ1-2,ASSLVPVGDGYT
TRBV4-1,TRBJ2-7,ASSHRDSWDYEQY
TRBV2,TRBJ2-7,ASIPRGANEQY
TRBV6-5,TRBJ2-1,ASTPGASYNEQF